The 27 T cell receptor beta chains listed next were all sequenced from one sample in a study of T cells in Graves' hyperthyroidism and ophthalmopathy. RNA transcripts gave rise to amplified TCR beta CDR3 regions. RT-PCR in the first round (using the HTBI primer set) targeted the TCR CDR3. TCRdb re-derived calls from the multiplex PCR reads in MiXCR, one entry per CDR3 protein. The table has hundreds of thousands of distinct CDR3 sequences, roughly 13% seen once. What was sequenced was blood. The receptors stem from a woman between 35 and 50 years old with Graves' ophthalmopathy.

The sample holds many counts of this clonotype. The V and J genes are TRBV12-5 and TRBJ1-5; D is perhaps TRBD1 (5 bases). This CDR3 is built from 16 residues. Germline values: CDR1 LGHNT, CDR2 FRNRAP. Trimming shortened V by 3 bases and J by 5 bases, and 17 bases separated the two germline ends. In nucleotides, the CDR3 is TGTGCTAGTGGTTTCCTCGGGGACTTACCTGATCAGCCCCAGCATTTT. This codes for CASGFLGDLPDQPQHF. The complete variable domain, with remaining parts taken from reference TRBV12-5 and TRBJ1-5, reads DARVTQTPRHKVTEMGQEVTMRCQPILGHNTVFWYRQTMMQGLELLAYFRNRAPLDDSGMPKDRFSAEMPDATLATLKIQPSEPRDSAVYFCASGFLGDLPDQPQHFGDGTRLSIL.

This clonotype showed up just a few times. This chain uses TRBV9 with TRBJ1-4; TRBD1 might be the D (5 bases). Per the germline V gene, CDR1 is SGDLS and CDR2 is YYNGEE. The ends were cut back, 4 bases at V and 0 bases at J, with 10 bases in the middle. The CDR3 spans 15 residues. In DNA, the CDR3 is TGTGCCAGCAGCCCCGGACAAGCAACTAATGAAAAACTGTTTTTT. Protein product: CASSPGQATNEKLFF.

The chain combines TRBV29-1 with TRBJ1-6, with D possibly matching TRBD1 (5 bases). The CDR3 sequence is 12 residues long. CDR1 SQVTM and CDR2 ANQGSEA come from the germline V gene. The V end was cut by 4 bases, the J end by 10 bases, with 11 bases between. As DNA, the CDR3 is TGCAGCGTTGGAGACAGTGGGTCACCCCTCCACTTT. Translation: CSVGDSGSPLHF. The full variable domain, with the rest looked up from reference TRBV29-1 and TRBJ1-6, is SAVISQKPSRDICQRGTSLTIQCQVDSQVTMMFWYRQQPGQSLTLIATANQGSEATYESGFVIDKFPISRPNLTFSTLTVSNMSPEDSSIYLCSVGDSGSPLHFGNGTRLTVT.

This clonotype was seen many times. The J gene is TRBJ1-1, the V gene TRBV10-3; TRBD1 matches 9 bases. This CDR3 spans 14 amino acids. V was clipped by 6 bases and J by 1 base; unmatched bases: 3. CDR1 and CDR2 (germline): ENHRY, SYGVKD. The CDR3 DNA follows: TGTGCCATCAGCCTACAGGGGGCGAACACTGAAGCTTTCTTT. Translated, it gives CAISLQGANTEAFF.

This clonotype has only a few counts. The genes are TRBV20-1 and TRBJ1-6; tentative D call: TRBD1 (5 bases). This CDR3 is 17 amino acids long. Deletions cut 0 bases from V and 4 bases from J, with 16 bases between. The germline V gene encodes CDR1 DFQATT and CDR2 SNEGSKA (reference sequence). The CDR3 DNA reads TGCAGTGCTAGAGATGTCCAGGGCCTACAATATAATTCACCCCTCCACTTT. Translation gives CSARDVQGLQYNSPLHF.

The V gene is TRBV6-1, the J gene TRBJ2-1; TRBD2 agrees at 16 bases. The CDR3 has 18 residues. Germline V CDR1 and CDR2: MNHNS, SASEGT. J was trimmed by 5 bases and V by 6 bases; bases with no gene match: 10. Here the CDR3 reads CASRQGGLAGGGNNEQFF. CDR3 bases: TGTGCCAGCAGACAGGGGGGACTAGCGGGAGGGGGTAACAATGAGCAGTTCTTC.

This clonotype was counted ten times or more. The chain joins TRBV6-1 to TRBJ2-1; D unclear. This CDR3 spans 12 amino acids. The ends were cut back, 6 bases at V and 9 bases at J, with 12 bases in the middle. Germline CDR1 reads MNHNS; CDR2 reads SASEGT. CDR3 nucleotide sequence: TGTGCCAGCAGCTCCCCTCCTAGTGAGCAGTTCTTC. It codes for CASSSPPSEQFF.

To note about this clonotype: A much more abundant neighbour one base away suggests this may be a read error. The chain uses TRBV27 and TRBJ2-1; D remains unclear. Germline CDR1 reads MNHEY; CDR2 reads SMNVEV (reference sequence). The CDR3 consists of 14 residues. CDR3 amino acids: CASSRAASYNEQVF. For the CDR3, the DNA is TGTGCCAGCAGTAGGGCGGCTTCCTACAATGAGCAGGTCTTC.

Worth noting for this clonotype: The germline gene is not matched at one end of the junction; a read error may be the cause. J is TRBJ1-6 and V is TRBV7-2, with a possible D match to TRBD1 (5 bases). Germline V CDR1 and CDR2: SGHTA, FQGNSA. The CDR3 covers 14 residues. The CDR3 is CASSHGTANSPLRF. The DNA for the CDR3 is TGTGCCAGCAGCCACGGGACGGCTAATTCACCCCTCCGCTTT.

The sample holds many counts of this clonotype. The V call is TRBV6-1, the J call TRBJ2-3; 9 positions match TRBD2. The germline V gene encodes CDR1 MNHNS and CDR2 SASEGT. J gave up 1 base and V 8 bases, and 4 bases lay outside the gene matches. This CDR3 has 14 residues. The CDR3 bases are TGTGCCAGCCTGGGACTAGCCGGCACAGATACGCAGTATTTT. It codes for CASLGLAGTDTQYF.

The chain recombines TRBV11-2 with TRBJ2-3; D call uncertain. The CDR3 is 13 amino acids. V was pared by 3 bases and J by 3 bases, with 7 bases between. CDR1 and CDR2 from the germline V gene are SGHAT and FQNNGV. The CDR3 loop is CASSFSVTDTQYF. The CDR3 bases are TGTGCCAGCAGCTTTTCAGTTACAGATACGCAGTATTTT.

CDR3 DNA: TGCAGTGCTAGTACAGGGACAGGAGTCATGAAGGGTGCTTTCTTT. Translation: CSASTGTGVMKGAFF. This rearrangement joins TRBV20-1 to TRBJ1-1, with 8 bases fitting TRBD1. The V gene end was trimmed by 3 bases and the J gene end by 11 bases; junction bases not matched to a gene: 17. This CDR3 is 15 amino acids long. Germline CDR1 reads DFQATT; CDR2 reads SNEGSKA (reference sequence).

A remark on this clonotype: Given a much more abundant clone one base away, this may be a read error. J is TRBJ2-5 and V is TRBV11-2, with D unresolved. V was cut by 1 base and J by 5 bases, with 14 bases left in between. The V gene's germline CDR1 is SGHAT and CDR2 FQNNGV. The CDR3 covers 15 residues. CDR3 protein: CASSLGGWGTETQYF. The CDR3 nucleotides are TGTGCCAGCAGCTTAGGGGGTTGGGGTACGGAGACCCAGTACTTC.

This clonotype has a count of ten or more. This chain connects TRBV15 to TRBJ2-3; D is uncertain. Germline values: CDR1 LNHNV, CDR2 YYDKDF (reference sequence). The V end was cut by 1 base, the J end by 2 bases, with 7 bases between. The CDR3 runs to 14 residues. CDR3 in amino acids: CATSRGLYTDTQYF. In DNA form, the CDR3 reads TGTGCCACCAGCAGAGGACTTTACACAGATACGCAGTATTTT.

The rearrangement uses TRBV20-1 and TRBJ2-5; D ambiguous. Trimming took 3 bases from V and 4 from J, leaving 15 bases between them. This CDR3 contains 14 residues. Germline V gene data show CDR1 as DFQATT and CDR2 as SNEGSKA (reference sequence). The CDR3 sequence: CSASQAPSSETQYF. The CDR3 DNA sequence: TGCAGTGCTAGTCAAGCCCCGTCCTCAGAGACCCAGTACTTC.

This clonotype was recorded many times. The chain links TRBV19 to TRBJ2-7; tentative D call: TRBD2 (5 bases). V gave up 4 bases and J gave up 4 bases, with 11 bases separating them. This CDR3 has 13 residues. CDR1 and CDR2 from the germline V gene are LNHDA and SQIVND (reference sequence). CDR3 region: CASSSGPYYEQYF. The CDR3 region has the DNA TGTGCCAGTAGTAGCGGGCCATATTACGAGCAGTACTTC.

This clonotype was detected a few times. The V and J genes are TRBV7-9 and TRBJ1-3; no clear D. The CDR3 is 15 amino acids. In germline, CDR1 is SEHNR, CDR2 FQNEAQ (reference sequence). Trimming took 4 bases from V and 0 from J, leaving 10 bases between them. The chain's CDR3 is CASSSTTFSGNTIYF. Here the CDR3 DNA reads TGTGCCAGCAGCTCAACGACATTCTCTGGAAACACCATATATTTT.

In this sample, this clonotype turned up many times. For the CDR3, the DNA is TGTGCCAGTAGTATGTGGCAGATGAACACTGAAGCTTTCTTT. Its translation is CASSMWQMNTEAFF. The V gene is TRBV19, the J gene TRBJ1-1; D not certain. This CDR3 has 14 residues. The germline V gene encodes CDR1 LNHDA and CDR2 SQIVND (reference sequence). V gave up 3 bases and J gave up 0 bases, with 8 bases separating them. The complete variable domain, with remaining parts taken from reference TRBV19 and TRBJ1-1, reads DGGITQSPKYLFRKEGQNVTLSCEQNLNHDAMYWYRQDPGQGLRLIYYSQIVNDFQKGDIAEGYSVSREKKESFPLTVTSAQKNPTAFYLCASSMWQMNTEAFFGQGTRLTVV.

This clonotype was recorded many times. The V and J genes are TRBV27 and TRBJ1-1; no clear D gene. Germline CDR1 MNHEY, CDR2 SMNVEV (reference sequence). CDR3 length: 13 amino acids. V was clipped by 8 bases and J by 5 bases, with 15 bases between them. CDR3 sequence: CASCDRPSTEAFF. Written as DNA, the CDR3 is TGTGCCAGCTGTGACCGACCTTCGACTGAAGCTTTCTTT.

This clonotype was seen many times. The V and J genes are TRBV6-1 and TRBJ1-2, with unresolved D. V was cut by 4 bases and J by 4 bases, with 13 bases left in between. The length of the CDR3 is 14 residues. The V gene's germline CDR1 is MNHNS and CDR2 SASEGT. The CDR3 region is CASSGPNPPYGYTF. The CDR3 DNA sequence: TGTGCCAGCAGTGGGCCAAATCCGCCCTATGGCTACACCTTC.

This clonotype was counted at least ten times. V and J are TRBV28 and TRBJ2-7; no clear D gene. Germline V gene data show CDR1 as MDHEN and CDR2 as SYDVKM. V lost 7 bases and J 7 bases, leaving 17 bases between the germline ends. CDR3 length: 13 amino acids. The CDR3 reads CASTALLVREQYF. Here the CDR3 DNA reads TGTGCCAGCACCGCACTTTTGGTCAGGGAGCAGTACTTC.

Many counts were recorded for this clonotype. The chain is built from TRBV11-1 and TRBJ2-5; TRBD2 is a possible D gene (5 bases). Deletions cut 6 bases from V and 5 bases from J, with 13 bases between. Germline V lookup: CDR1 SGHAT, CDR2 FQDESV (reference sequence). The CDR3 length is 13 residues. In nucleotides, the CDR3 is TGTGCCAGCAGTTTGGACTTGCGGGAGACCCAGTACTTC. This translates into CASSLDLRETQYF. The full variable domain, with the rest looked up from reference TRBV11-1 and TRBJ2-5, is EAEVAQSPRYKITEKSQAVAFWCDPISGHATLYWYRQILGQGPELLVQFQDESVVDDSQLPKDRFSAERLKGVDSTLKIQPAELGDSAMYLCASSLDLRETQYFGPGTRLLVL.

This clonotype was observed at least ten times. The CDR3 DNA is TGTGCCAGCAGCCCCGGGAGCTATGGCTACACCTTC. Amino acids: CASSPGSYGYTF. V and J are TRBV12-3 or TRBV12-4 and TRBJ1-2; no definite D call. The V gene lost 6 bases and the J gene lost 4 bases, with 9 bases spanning the gap. This CDR3 is built from 12 residues.

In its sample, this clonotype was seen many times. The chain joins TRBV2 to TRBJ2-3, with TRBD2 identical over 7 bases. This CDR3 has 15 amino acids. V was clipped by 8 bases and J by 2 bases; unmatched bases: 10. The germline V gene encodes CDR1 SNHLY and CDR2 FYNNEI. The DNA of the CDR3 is TGTGCCAGCGGGGGGAGGGATCAAGCCACAGATACGCAGTATTTT. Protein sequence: CASGGRDQATDTQYF.

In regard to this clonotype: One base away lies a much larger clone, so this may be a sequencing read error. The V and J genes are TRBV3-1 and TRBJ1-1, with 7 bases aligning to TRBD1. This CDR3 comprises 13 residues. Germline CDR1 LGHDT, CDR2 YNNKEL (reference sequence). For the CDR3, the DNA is TGTGCCAGCGGGGGACAGCTGAACACTGAAGCTCTCTTT. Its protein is CASGGQLNTEALF.

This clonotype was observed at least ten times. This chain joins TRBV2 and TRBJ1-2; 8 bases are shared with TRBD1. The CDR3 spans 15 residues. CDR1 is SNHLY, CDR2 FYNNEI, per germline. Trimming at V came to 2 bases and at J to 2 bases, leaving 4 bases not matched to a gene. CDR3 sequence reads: CASSERQGANYGYTF. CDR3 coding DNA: TGTGCCAGCAGTGAACGGCAGGGGGCGAACTATGGCTACACCTTC.

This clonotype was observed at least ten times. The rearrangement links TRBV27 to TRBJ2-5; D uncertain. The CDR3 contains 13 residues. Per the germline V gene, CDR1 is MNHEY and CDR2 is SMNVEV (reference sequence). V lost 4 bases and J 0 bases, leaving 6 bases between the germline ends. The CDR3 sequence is CASSSYYQETQYF. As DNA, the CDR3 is TGTGCCAGCAGTTCATACTACCAAGAGACCCAGTACTTC.